Listed here are 4 T cell receptor beta chains from one sample, sequenced in a study of T cell responses to AZD1222 COVID-19 vaccine. Here immunoSEQ multiplex PCR was the method, and the copy in TCRdb shows in-frame clones only, minus some. The profile covers 150,000 to 200,000 clones, with less than 95% appearing a single time and about 6% taken by the ten largest. The specimen comprised peripheral blood, sampled 28 days after the second AZD1222 dose. These TCRs come from an adult who received the AZD1222 COVID-19 vaccine.

There are a few counts of this clone. CDR3 region: CASSLWGTDTQYF. In DNA, the CDR3 is TGTGCCAGCAGTTTATGGGGCACAGATACGCAGTATTTT. The chain uses TRBV27 and TRBJ2-3; D gene ambiguous. Germline V CDR1 and CDR2: MNHEY, SMNVEV (reference sequence). Trimming removed 1 base from V and 1 base from J, with 3 bases in between. The CDR3 spans 13 residues.

The J gene is TRBJ1-2, the V gene TRBV7-2; TRBD1 matches at 9 bases. V dropped 1 base and J dropped 2; count of bases not matched to a gene: 5. Per germline, CDR1 SGHTA and CDR2 FQGNSA. The CDR3 covers 16 residues. DNA for the CDR3: TGTGCCAGCAGCTTAGAACGGACAGGGGCCAACTATGGCTACACCTTC. As protein: CASSLERTGANYGYTF.

This clone has only one observation. V gene TRBV6-5 combines with J gene TRBJ1-2; 10 nucleotides line up with TRBD1. From germline, CDR1 is MNHEY and CDR2 SVGAGI. With V trimmed by 6 bases and J by 3 bases, 7 bases remained unmatched. CDR3 size: 15 residues. CDR3 region: CASSVRDRGHYGYTF. The CDR3 bases are TGTGCCAGCAGCGTCCGGGACAGGGGCCACTATGGCTACACCTTC.

The chain links TRBV7-2 to TRBJ2-7; 13 nucleotides agree with TRBD2. The CDR3 covers 14 residues. The ends lost 5 bases at V and 5 bases at J; junction bases unmatched: 3. Germline CDR1 SGHTA, CDR2 FQGNSA. CDR3 in amino acids: CASSRTSGSHEQYF. In DNA form, the CDR3 reads TGTGCCAGCAGCCGGACTAGCGGGAGCCACGAGCAGTACTTC.